This TCR beta chain was identified during a study of response to subunit inactivated influenza vaccine. Study-wide points: There was a suggestion from the authors that each seasonal influenza vaccination recruits few new T cells.

In regard to this clonotype: Its antigen is unidentified.

The CDR3 runs 15 residues. The V segment lost 0 bases and the J segment 7 bases; nucleotides outside the gene matches: 6. Germline values: CDR1 DFQATT, CDR2 SNEGSKA (reference sequence). TCRdb used MiXCR to reprocess the RT-PCR reads, holding one entry per CDR3 protein. This table has 800,000 or so distinct CDR3 sequences, 21% appearing once. The receptor was isolated from a man in his fifties or sixties who received an inactivated influenza vaccine. Sequences were derived from PBMCs from blood, sampled roughly 5 days after vaccination. The chain couples TRBV20-1 to TRBJ2-1, with 10 bases matching TRBD2. The chain's CDR3 is CSARDLAGDWNEQFF. DNA of the CDR3: TGCAGTGCTAGAGATCTAGCGGGAGATTGGAATGAGCAGTTCTTC.